The clone carrying this TCR beta chain was seen at least ten times. These data come from a study of Graves' ophthalmopathy and Graves' hyperthyroidism. As for the study in general: Before any treatment was given, at initial diagnosis, peripheral blood was collected.

Amplifying from RNA transcripts, the study obtained TCR beta CDR3 regions. The authors performed first-round RT-PCR with HTBI primers and then a second-round multiplex PCR. One entry per CDR3 protein, called by TCRdb with MiXCR from the multiplex PCR reads. The repertoire holds some 410,000 distinct CDR3 sequences, with 20% to 25% as singletons. The J segment lost 3 bases and the V segment lost 7 bases, leaving 11 bases of the junction unmatched. The CDR3 runs to 15 residues. CDR1 and CDR2 from the germline V gene are MNHNS and SASEGT. Hyperthyroidism was classified as stable if no ophthalmopathy occurred within 18 months of follow-up. Excluded: other autoimmune disease, uncontrolled infection, pregnancy or lactation. Diagnostic conclusions were grounded in clinical symptoms, serum thyroxine, TRAb, thyroid ultrasound and orbital computed tomography.

This TCR derives from a woman aged 18-35 years with stable Graves' hyperthyroidism. Input material: peripheral blood. V is TRBV6-1 and J is TRBJ2-7, with 8 bases fitting TRBD2. CDR3 amino acids: CASTGEPAGVYEQYF. The CDR3 coding sequence is TGTGCCAGCACAGGTGAACCAGCGGGAGTCTACGAGCAGTACTTC.